The source of this T cell receptor (beta chain) is a study of T cell repertoires in ileal Crohn's disease. Findings and caveats of the study: All patients with clonality above 26.8% had endoscopic recurrence. High-frequency clones were more common in sorted CD8 than CD4 cells. Clonal expansions were more frequent in active smokers than non-smokers at surgery.

Each sample's TCRB immunosequencing used around 500 nanograms of biopsy DNA. Produced via immunoSEQ multiplex PCR; TCRdb's table is partial and in-frame only. The sample shows 2,000 to 2,500 clones, roughly 90% of them seen only once. Germline V lookup: CDR1 SNHLY, CDR2 FYNNEI. The CDR3 is made up of 15 amino acids. With V trimmed by 1 base and J by 7 bases, 5 bases remained unmatched. Turning to this clone: Its matching antigen is unknown.

The genes are TRBV2 and TRBJ1-4, with 8 bases identical to TRBD1. The TCR comes from an adult with Crohn's disease. The source material was ileal tissue. As DNA, the CDR3 is TGTGCCAGCAGTGAAGTACCGGGACAGGCTGAAAAACTGTTTTTT. The encoded protein is CASSEVPGQAEKLFF.